The rows below give T cell receptor beta chains drawn from one sample of a study of technical replicates of blood from a handful of donors. Measured with immunoSEQ multiplex PCR; TCRdb has only the in-frame clones, and not every one. Among tens of thousands of clones listed, about 95% were seen once. The specimen was T cells isolated from PBMCs. These TCRs come from a human donor in good health. Each CDR3 is given with its conserved first and last residue. A D gene is named only where the DNA matches it firmly. A clone size is listed for some rows: how often the clone was seen (once, few, many), or a class if it is expanded.

J,V,size,D,DNA,CDR3
TRBJ1-1,TRBV19,-,TRBD1,TGTGCCAGTAGTTTACAGGGGGCGCAAGTTGAAGCTTTCTTT,CASSLQGAQVEAFF
TRBJ2-7,TRBV5-1,-,TRBD2,TGCGCCAGCAGCCCTGAGACTAGCGGGAGTAAATACGAGCAGTACTTC,CASSPETSGSKYEQYF
TRBJ2-5,TRBV27,-,-,TGTGCCAGCAGCCTATTAAGAGACAGAGAGACCCAGTACTTC,CASSLLRDRETQYF
TRBJ1-5,TRBV19,-,TRBD1,TGTGCCAGTAGAGGGACAGGGACCCAGCCCCAGCATTTT,CASRGTGTQPQHF
TRBJ2-1,TRBV7-7,-,TRBD1,TGTGCCAGCAGCTTATCAGGGACAGGGCTTTACAATGAGCAGTTCTTC,CASSLSGTGLYNEQFF
TRBJ2-1,TRBV5-1,-,TRBD1,TGCGCCAGCAGCGCCGACAGGGTCTCCTACAATGAGCAGTTCTTC,CASSADRVSYNEQFF
TRBJ2-5,TRBV7-8,-,TRBD2,TGTGCCAGCAGCCCTCTAGCGGTAGAGACCCAGTACTTC,CASSPLAVETQYF
TRBJ1-5,TRBV19,-,TRBD1,TGTGCCAGTAGTATAGAGGGGACAGGGGTTCAGCCCCAGCATTTT,CASSIEGTGVQPQHF
TRBJ1-2,TRBV18,-,-,TGTGCCAGCTCCCAAATAACGACTCCTACTAACTATGGCTACACCTTC,CASSQITTPTNYGYTF
TRBJ2-2,TRBV29-1,once,-,TGCAGCGGACTAGTCACCGGGGAGCTGTTTTTT,CSGLVTGELFF
TRBJ1-1,TRBV7-3,-,-,TGTGCCAGCAGCTTAGGCAAGAACACTGAAGCTTTCTTT,CASSLGKNTEAFF
TRBJ2-1,TRBV6-5,-,TRBD2,TGTGCCAGCATATCCGGACTAGACTCCTACAATGAGCAGTTCTTC,CASISGLDSYNEQFF
TRBJ2-5,TRBV29-1,once,-,TGCAGCGTCCAGATTGGAGGAATAGAGACCCAGTACTTC,CSVQIGGIETQYF
TRBJ2-7,TRBV29-1,-,-,TGCAGCGTTGAAGATAGACGCGGGCCACCCTACGAGCAGTACTTC,CSVEDRRGPPYEQYF
TRBJ1-2,TRBV2,-,-,TGTGCCAGCAGTGAAGCAGGGGCTTGGTATGGCTACACCTTC,CASSEAGAWYGYTF
TRBJ2-7,TRBV9,-,-,TGTGCCAGCAGTCCGGGACAATACTACGAGCAGTACTTC,CASSPGQYYEQYF
TRBJ2-7,TRBV10-1,-,TRBD1,TGCGCCAGCAGACCGGGACAGGGCTTC,CASRPGQGF
TRBJ2-7,TRBV7-3,-,-,TGTGCCAGCAGCTTAAATCCAGCAGGGCGGACCTACGAGCAGTACTTC,CASSLNPAGRTYEQYF
TRBJ2-5,TRBV4-3,-,-,TGCGCCAGCAGCCAAGAACTTTATCAGACGGCGCGGGAGACCCAGTACTTC,CASSQELYQTARETQYF
TRBJ2-5,TRBV4-1,-,-,TGCGCCAGCAGCGACAGGCCCCTAAAAGAGACCCAGTACTTC,CASSDRPLKETQYF
TRBJ2-7,TRBV7-9,-,-,TGTGCCAGCAGCCAGACTTCCTACGAGCAGTACTTC,CASSQTSYEQYF
TRBJ2-5,TRBV10-1,-,-,TGCGCCAGCAGTGAGTCGAATCCAGGGCCAGAGACCCAGTACTTC,CASSESNPGPETQYF
TRBJ1-1,TRBV14,-,-,TGTGCCAGCAGCTCCCCGCCTGGGGCGGCTTTCTTT,CASSSPPGAAFF
TRBJ1-1,TRBV5-1,-,TRBD1,TGCGCCAGCAGCTTACAGGGGATGAACACTGAAGCTTTCTTT,CASSLQGMNTEAFF
TRBJ1-1,TRBV27,-,-,TGTGCCAGCAGTTTATCGCGGGGCAATGCTGAAGCTTTCTTT,CASSLSRGNAEAFF
TRBJ1-2,TRBV9,-,-,TGTGCCAGCAGCGTAGATTTAAAGGGGGAAAACTATGGCTACACCTTC,CASSVDLKGENYGYTF
TRBJ2-7,TRBV23-1,-,TRBD2,TGCGCCAGCAGCGAAAGGACTAGCGGGAGGTCTGCACATGAGCAGTACTTC,CASSERTSGRSAHEQYF
TRBJ1-1,TRBV28,-,-,TGTGCCAGCAGTACAAGGGGAGGGGCCACTGAAGCTTTCTTT,CASSTRGGATEAFF
TRBJ2-1,TRBV30,-,TRBD2,TGTGCCTGGAGTGGCGGCGGGAGATCCCATGAGCAGTTCTTC,CAWSGGGRSHEQFF
TRBJ1-1,TRBV6-5,-,-,TGTGCCAGCAGTTACTCGCAGTCCCAACACACTGAAGCTTTCTTT,CASSYSQSQHTEAFF
TRBJ2-3,TRBV25-1,-,TRBD2,TGTGCCAGCAGTGAATTAAGGGCGGGAGGATACGATACGCAGTATTTT,CASSELRAGGYDTQYF
TRBJ2-1,TRBV10-3,-,-,TGTGCCATCAGCGTATCTAGCGCTGAGCAGTTCTTC,CAISVSSAEQFF
TRBJ2-2,TRBV4-2,-,TRBD2,TGTGCCAGCAGCCAAATAGCGGGAGTGAACACCGGGGAGCTGTTTTTT,CASSQIAGVNTGELFF
TRBJ2-1,TRBV10-3,-,TRBD2,TGTGCCATCATAGCGGGCAGCTCCTACAATGAGCAGTTCTTC,CAIIAGSSYNEQFF
TRBJ1-2,TRBV19,-,-,TGTGCCAGTAGCCTGGAGTCCCTCTATGGCTACACCTTC,CASSLESLYGYTF
TRBJ2-2,TRBV28,-,TRBD2,TGTGCCAGCAGTTTTCGGGGGGGTATAGGCGCCGGGGAGCTGTTTTTT,CASSFRGGIGAGELFF
TRBJ2-7,TRBV4-1,-,-,TGCGCCAGCAGCCAGCGACAGGAAGGCGAGCAGTACTTC,CASSQRQEGEQYF
TRBJ2-3,TRBV27,-,TRBD2,TGTGCCAGCAGTTTAAGAGCGGGAGTAGGAAACACAGATACGCAGTATTTT,CASSLRAGVGNTDTQYF
TRBJ2-7,TRBV27,-,TRBD1,TGTGCCAGCAGTTTACAGGGGGTTTTCTCCTACGAGCAGTACTTC,CASSLQGVFSYEQYF
TRBJ1-4,TRBV29-1,-,-,TGCAGCGTAGCGGTTGGAGGAACTAATGAAAAACTGTTTTTT,CSVAVGGTNEKLFF
TRBJ2-5,TRBV9,-,TRBD1,TGTGCCAGCAGCGCAGGGACAGGCCGGTACCAAGAGACCCAGTACTTC,CASSAGTGRYQETQYF
TRBJ2-2,TRBV10-3,few,-,TGTGCCATCAGTGTAGGGGGGAACACCGGGGAGCTGTTTTTT,CAISVGGNTGELFF
TRBJ2-7,TRBV27,-,TRBD2,TGTGCCAGCAGAGCCGGACTAGCGGGAAACTACGAGCAGTACTTC,CASRAGLAGNYEQYF
TRBJ2-2,TRBV18,-,TRBD1,TGTGCCAGCTCACCCCCTAGACAGGGACCGAACACCGGGGAGCTGTTTTTT,CASSPPRQGPNTGELFF
TRBJ2-3,TRBV10-3,once,TRBD1,TGTGCCAATTCTAGGACAGGGTCAGATACGCAGTATTTT,CANSRTGSDTQYF
TRBJ2-7,TRBV6-5,-,-,TGTGCCAGCAGTTACTCGATGGACGGACTCCCCTACGAGCAGTACTTC,CASSYSMDGLPYEQYF
TRBJ2-1,TRBV2,-,-,TGTGCCAGCAGTGAAGGGCTCAATGAGCAGTTCTTC,CASSEGLNEQFF
TRBJ2-7,TRBV9,-,-,TGTGCCAGCAGCTCGAGGAACAGGGCGGACGAGCAGTACTTC,CASSSRNRADEQYF
TRBJ1-1,TRBV28,-,-,TGTGCCAGCAGTTTATCGACAGAAGCTTTCTTT,CASSLSTEAFF
TRBJ2-5,TRBV7-2,once,-,TGTGCCAGCAGCTTACGGGGGGCCCAAGAGACCCAGTACTTC,CASSLRGAQETQYF
TRBJ1-2,TRBV5-4,-,TRBD1,TGTGCCAGCAGCAGGAAAGGACAGGGATTGAACTATGGCTACACCTTC,CASSRKGQGLNYGYTF
TRBJ1-4,TRBV27,-,TRBD1,TGTGCCAGCACCACGACAGGGGGAAGTGAAAAACTGTTTTTT,CASTTTGGSEKLFF
TRBJ2-7,TRBV14,once,TRBD2,TGTGCCAGCAGCCTATTAGCGGGAGCCTACGAGCAGTACTTC,CASSLLAGAYEQYF
TRBJ1-5,TRBV7-8,-,TRBD1,TGTGCCAGCAGCGTCTACAGGGGGCTTCAGCCCCAGCATTTT,CASSVYRGLQPQHF
TRBJ1-4,TRBV30,-,-,TGTGCCTGGATCACCTTCCCTCCCCAACTAAGACCTTATGAAAAACTGTTTTTT,CAWITFPPQLRPYEKLFF
TRBJ2-7,TRBV28,-,TRBD2,TGTGCCAGCAGCCACCCGCTAGCGGCCTCTTACGAGCAGTACTTC,CASSHPLAASYEQYF